This is a list of T cell receptor beta chains from one sample in a study of T cells in localized non-small cell lung cancer. TCRdb keeps only in-frame clones here, not all; method: immunoSEQ multiplex PCR. The sample lists around 140,000 clones, roughly nine tenths occurring once. The sample here was peripheral blood, taken before any cancer treatment. Receptor source: an older female donor with stage I lung adenocarcinoma. Both conserved end residues are part of each CDR3. D genes are given only for firm matches. The listing skips clone size in some rows; elsewhere it reads once, few, many or a size class.

abundance: once
j_gene: TRBJ2-2
d_gene: .
v_gene: TRBV27
CDR3aa: CASTREGRTGELFF
CDR3nt: TGTGCCAGCACCCGCGAGGGAAGGACCGGGGAGCTGTTTTTT

abundance: .
j_gene: TRBJ2-5
d_gene: .
v_gene: TRBV11-1
CDR3aa: CASSLEGRREETQYF
CDR3nt: TGTGCCAGCAGCTTGGAGGGCAGAAGAGAAGAGACCCAGTACTTC

abundance: .
j_gene: TRBJ1-2
d_gene: .
v_gene: TRBV5-6
CDR3aa: CASSLDSYGYTF
CDR3nt: TGTGCCAGCAGCTTGGACTCCTATGGCTACACCTTC

abundance: .
j_gene: TRBJ2-3
d_gene: .
v_gene: TRBV18
CDR3aa: CASSLSGFTDTQYF
CDR3nt: TGTGCCAGCTCACTCTCGGGATTCACAGATACGCAGTATTTT

abundance: once
j_gene: TRBJ1-1
d_gene: .
v_gene: TRBV6-5
CDR3aa: CASTTDSNTEAFF
CDR3nt: TGTGCCAGCACGACAGATTCGAACACTGAAGCTTTCTTT

abundance: .
j_gene: TRBJ2-1
d_gene: .
v_gene: TRBV29-1
CDR3aa: CSVQYAGRGNEQFF
CDR3nt: TGCAGCGTCCAATACGCGGGAAGGGGCAATGAGCAGTTCTTC

abundance: .
j_gene: TRBJ1-3
d_gene: .
v_gene: TRBV9
CDR3aa: CASSVAHSSGNTIYF
CDR3nt: TGTGCCAGCAGCGTAGCGCATAGCTCTGGAAACACCATATATTTT

abundance: .
j_gene: TRBJ2-4
d_gene: .
v_gene: TRBV7-3
CDR3aa: CASSLMGGAKNIQYF
CDR3nt: TGTGCCAGCAGCTTAATGGGGGGAGCCAAAAACATTCAGTACTTC

abundance: few
j_gene: TRBJ2-4
d_gene: .
v_gene: TRBV10-2
CDR3aa: CASAIAKNIQYF
CDR3nt: TGCGCCAGTGCGATAGCCAAAAACATTCAGTACTTC

abundance: .
j_gene: TRBJ2-1
d_gene: TRBD2
v_gene: TRBV10-3
CDR3aa: CASSSGSRYNEQFF
CDR3nt: TGTGCCAGTTCTAGCGGGAGCCGGTACAATGAGCAGTTCTTC

abundance: .
j_gene: TRBJ1-5
d_gene: .
v_gene: TRBV20-1
CDR3aa: CSVGQPQHF
CDR3nt: TGCAGTGTGGGCCAGCCCCAGCATTTT

abundance: .
j_gene: TRBJ1-1
d_gene: TRBD1
v_gene: TRBV2
CDR3aa: CASRGDRGNTEAFF
CDR3nt: TGTGCCAGCAGGGGGGACAGGGGGAACACTGAAGCTTTCTTT

abundance: .
j_gene: TRBJ2-1
d_gene: .
v_gene: TRBV5-1
CDR3aa: CASSLAGRFSYNEQFF
CDR3nt: TGCGCCAGCAGCTTGGCCGGGCGCTTCTCCTACAATGAGCAGTTCTTC

abundance: .
j_gene: TRBJ2-7
d_gene: TRBD1
v_gene: TRBV7-6
CDR3aa: CASSSQGGQGDEQYF
CDR3nt: TGTGCCAGCAGCTCCCAGGGGGGACAGGGTGACGAGCAGTACTTC

abundance: .
j_gene: TRBJ2-1
d_gene: .
v_gene: TRBV5-1
CDR3aa: CASSPKLSVNEQFF
CDR3nt: TGCGCCAGCTCCCCCAAACTCAGTGTGAATGAGCAGTTCTTC

abundance: .
j_gene: TRBJ2-2
d_gene: .
v_gene: TRBV11-3
CDR3aa: CASSLLGTSGELFF
CDR3nt: TGTGCCAGCAGCTTATTGGGTACCAGCGGGGAGCTGTTTTTT

abundance: .
j_gene: TRBJ2-5
d_gene: .
v_gene: TRBV5-1
CDR3aa: CASSLEGTTTTQYF
CDR3nt: TGCGCCAGCAGCTTGGAGGGAACAACGACGACCCAGTACTTC

abundance: .
j_gene: TRBJ2-7
d_gene: .
v_gene: TRBV10-1
CDR3aa: CASSEFGQGGYEQYF
CDR3nt: TGCGCCAGCAGTGAGTTCGGCCAGGGTGGGTACGAGCAGTACTTC

abundance: .
j_gene: TRBJ2-1
d_gene: TRBD1
v_gene: TRBV4-1
CDR3aa: CASSLLLGTEFFYEQFF
CDR3nt: TGCGCCAGCAGCCTCCTCCTCGGGACAGAATTTTTCTATGAGCAGTTCTTC

abundance: .
j_gene: TRBJ2-7
d_gene: TRBD2
v_gene: TRBV28
CDR3aa: CASSFSGIPYEQYF
CDR3nt: TGTGCCAGCAGTTTTAGCGGGATCCCCTACGAGCAGTACTTC

abundance: .
j_gene: TRBJ2-3
d_gene: .
v_gene: TRBV29-1
CDR3aa: CSVSPDIDTQYF
CDR3nt: TGCAGCGTTTCCCCAGACATAGATACGCAGTATTTT

abundance: .
j_gene: TRBJ1-5
d_gene: .
v_gene: TRBV18
CDR3aa: CASVGASNQPQHF
CDR3nt: TGTGCTTCAGTGGGGGCTAGCAATCAGCCCCAGCATTTT

abundance: .
j_gene: TRBJ2-1
d_gene: .
v_gene: TRBV7-2
CDR3aa: CASSPSVSYNEQFF
CDR3nt: TGTGCCAGCAGCCCCTCCGTTAGCTACAATGAGCAGTTCTTC

abundance: .
j_gene: TRBJ2-7
d_gene: TRBD2
v_gene: TRBV18
CDR3aa: CASSPRGRAYEQYF
CDR3nt: TGTGCCAGCTCACCACGAGGGAGGGCCTACGAGCAGTACTTC

abundance: .
j_gene: TRBJ2-1
d_gene: TRBD1
v_gene: TRBV7-2
CDR3aa: CASSLGQGHNEQFF
CDR3nt: TGTGCCAGCAGCTTAGGACAGGGCCACAATGAGCAGTTCTTC

abundance: .
j_gene: TRBJ2-2
d_gene: TRBD1
v_gene: TRBV29-1
CDR3aa: CSVDPGQGDTGELFF
CDR3nt: TGCAGCGTTGATCCGGGACAGGGGGACACCGGGGAGCTGTTTTTT

abundance: .
j_gene: TRBJ1-2
d_gene: .
v_gene: TRBV5-8
CDR3aa: CASSRGIIHGYTF
CDR3nt: TGTGCCAGCAGCCGTGGCATAATTCATGGCTACACCTTC

abundance: .
j_gene: TRBJ1-2
d_gene: .
v_gene: TRBV5-6
CDR3aa: CASSPGQTNYGYTF
CDR3nt: TGTGCCAGCAGCCCCGGACAGACTAACTATGGCTACACCTTC

abundance: .
j_gene: TRBJ2-1
d_gene: TRBD2
v_gene: TRBV5-1
CDR3aa: CASSYRSGRQSYNEQFF
CDR3nt: TGCGCCAGCAGCTACCGTAGCGGGCGACAATCCTACAATGAGCAGTTCTTC

abundance: .
j_gene: TRBJ2-5
d_gene: TRBD2
v_gene: TRBV2
CDR3aa: CASGGEIGETQYF
CDR3nt: TGTGCCAGTGGGGGGGAGATAGGAGAGACCCAGTACTTC

abundance: .
j_gene: TRBJ2-5
d_gene: .
v_gene: TRBV4-1
CDR3aa: CASSQDANRQETQYF
CDR3nt: TGCGCCAGCAGCCAAGATGCGAACAGGCAAGAGACCCAGTACTTC

abundance: .
j_gene: TRBJ2-5
d_gene: TRBD1
v_gene: TRBV7-9
CDR3aa: CASSPGQPQETQYF
CDR3nt: TGTGCCAGCAGCCCGGGACAGCCCCAGGAGACCCAGTACTTC

abundance: .
j_gene: TRBJ2-3
d_gene: .
v_gene: TRBV5-1
CDR3aa: CASSSELAGIDTQYF
CDR3nt: TGCGCCAGCAGCTCGGAACTAGCCGGTATAGATACGCAGTATTTT

abundance: .
j_gene: TRBJ2-2
d_gene: TRBD1
v_gene: TRBV5-1
CDR3aa: CASNVQGAGELFF
CDR3nt: TGCGCCAGCAACGTACAGGGGGCCGGGGAGCTGTTTTTT

abundance: .
j_gene: TRBJ1-3
d_gene: .
v_gene: TRBV6-1
CDR3aa: CASSQNSGNTIYF
CDR3nt: TGTGCCAGCAGTCAGAACTCTGGAAACACCATATATTTT

abundance: .
j_gene: TRBJ2-7
d_gene: TRBD1
v_gene: TRBV5-1
CDR3aa: CASSLVGQVTYEQYF
CDR3nt: TGCGCCAGCAGCTTGGTAGGACAGGTCACCTACGAGCAGTACTTC

abundance: .
j_gene: TRBJ1-1
d_gene: TRBD1
v_gene: TRBV27
CDR3aa: CASSLSRTGFEAFF
CDR3nt: TGTGCCAGCAGTTTATCTAGGACAGGGTTTGAAGCTTTCTTT

abundance: .
j_gene: TRBJ2-3
d_gene: .
v_gene: TRBV4-2
CDR3aa: CASSQGIGLSSTDTQYF
CDR3nt: TGTGCCAGCAGCCAAGGTATCGGACTATCCAGCACAGATACGCAGTATTTT

abundance: .
j_gene: TRBJ2-7
d_gene: .
v_gene: TRBV10-3
CDR3aa: CAIREGGWYEQYF
CDR3nt: TGTGCCATCAGAGAGGGGGGGTGGTACGAGCAGTACTTC

abundance: .
j_gene: TRBJ2-1
d_gene: TRBD2
v_gene: TRBV4-1
CDR3aa: CASSPRAGGHSNEQFF
CDR3nt: TGCGCCAGCAGCCCGAGAGCGGGAGGCCATTCCAATGAGCAGTTCTTC

abundance: .
j_gene: TRBJ2-5
d_gene: .
v_gene: TRBV5-1
CDR3aa: CASSLSAGRETQYF
CDR3nt: TGCGCCAGCAGCTTGTCGGCAGGGAGAGAGACCCAGTACTTC

abundance: few
j_gene: TRBJ1-1
d_gene: .
v_gene: TRBV2
CDR3aa: CASTGGGGNTEAFF
CDR3nt: TGTGCCAGCACAGGCGGAGGGGGGAACACTGAAGCTTTCTTT

abundance: .
j_gene: TRBJ2-2
d_gene: TRBD2
v_gene: TRBV19
CDR3aa: CASSKRGSTNTGELFF
CDR3nt: TGTGCCAGTAGTAAGCGCGGGAGTACGAACACCGGGGAGCTGTTTTTT

abundance: .
j_gene: TRBJ2-5
d_gene: TRBD2
v_gene: TRBV4-1
CDR3aa: CASSQRTSERRKTQYF
CDR3nt: TGCGCCAGCAGCCAACGCACTAGCGAGAGACGAAAGACCCAGTACTTC

abundance: .
j_gene: TRBJ1-5
d_gene: .
v_gene: TRBV2
CDR3aa: CASSARPGANQPQHF
CDR3nt: TGTGCCAGCAGTGCGAGGCCAGGAGCTAATCAGCCCCAGCATTTT

abundance: .
j_gene: TRBJ2-3
d_gene: TRBD2
v_gene: TRBV28
CDR3aa: CATLAGGRHTDTQYF
CDR3nt: TGTGCCACCTTAGCGGGAGGGCGGCACACAGATACGCAGTATTTT

abundance: .
j_gene: TRBJ2-1
d_gene: TRBD2
v_gene: TRBV7-8
CDR3aa: CASSFLGLAGVDEQFF
CDR3nt: TGTGCCAGCAGCTTCCTCGGACTAGCGGGAGTGGATGAGCAGTTCTTC

abundance: .
j_gene: TRBJ1-2
d_gene: .
v_gene: TRBV6-4
CDR3aa: CASSQGKGYTF
CDR3nt: TGTGCCAGCAGCCAGGGAAAAGGCTACACCTTC

abundance: .
j_gene: TRBJ1-1
d_gene: TRBD1
v_gene: TRBV9
CDR3aa: CASSNRDRFTEAFF
CDR3nt: TGTGCCAGCAGCAACCGGGACAGGTTCACTGAAGCTTTCTTT

abundance: .
j_gene: TRBJ1-3
d_gene: TRBD1
v_gene: TRBV19
CDR3aa: CATPSGRGQGNTIYF
CDR3nt: TGTGCCACCCCCAGTGGTAGGGGGCAAGGAAACACCATATATTTT

abundance: .
j_gene: TRBJ2-5
d_gene: .
v_gene: TRBV7-2
CDR3aa: CASSRRVGLETQYF
CDR3nt: TGTGCCAGCAGCCGGAGGGTGGGATTAGAGACCCAGTACTTC

abundance: .
j_gene: TRBJ1-2
d_gene: .
v_gene: TRBV28
CDR3aa: CASSLNGQTNYGYTF
CDR3nt: TGTGCCAGCAGCCTTAACGGCCAGACCAACTATGGCTACACCTTC